The next 10 T cell receptor beta chains were all read from a single sample in a study of identical twins. A single record per CDR3 protein comes from TCRdb applying MiXCR to the 5' RACE reads. The sample holds around 1.7 million distinct CDR3 sequences, 25% to 35% seen once. The sample consisted of cord blood. These receptors all come from a newborn girl in good health.

The CDR3 bases are TGCGCCAGCAGCCCTACAGGGGGAGGCTACAATGAGCAGTTCTTC. Translation gives CASSPTGGGYNEQFF. This sequence joins TRBV5-1 and TRBJ2-1; the match to TRBD1 covers 8 bases. J was trimmed by 3 bases and V by 4 bases; bases with no gene match: 6. This CDR3 has 15 amino acids. Germline lookup yields CDR1 SGHRS and CDR2 YFSETQ.

The CDR3 loop is CSARDRGNHEQFF. CDR3 sequence (DNA): TGCAGTGCCCGGGACAGGGGGAACCATGAGCAGTTCTTC. V gene TRBV20-1 combines with J gene TRBJ2-1; 11 bases map to TRBD1. The CDR3 is 13 amino acids. With V trimmed by 6 bases and J by 8 bases, 6 bases remained unmatched. The V gene's germline CDR1 is DFQATT and CDR2 SNEGSKA (reference sequence).

The chain carries TRBV7-9 and TRBJ1-2, with 9 positions matching TRBD1. Germline CDR1 SEHNR, CDR2 FQNEAQ (reference sequence). The CDR3 consists of 13 residues. Germline trimming cut 6 bases from V and 6 bases from J; bases unmatched to any gene: 5. The CDR3 nucleotides read TGTGCCAGCAGACAGGGACAGGGTGATGGCTACACCTTC. Its translation is CASRQGQGDGYTF.

This clonotype was counted a few times. The chain combines TRBV3-1 with TRBJ2-4; D is tentatively TRBD1 or TRBD2 (5 bases each). The germline V and J ends were trimmed by 1 base and 2 bases, with 12 bases remaining between them. The germline CDR1 and CDR2 sequences are LGHDT and YNNKEL (reference sequence). The CDR3 covers 16 residues. The DNA for the CDR3 is TGTGCCAGCAGCCAAGCCCGGGGACGGACCAAAAACATTCAGTACTTC. This encodes CASSQARGRTKNIQYF. Full variable domain (remainder filled in from reference TRBV3-1 and TRBJ2-4): DTAVSQTPKYLVTQMGNDKSIKCEQNLGHDTMYWYKQDSKKFLKIMFSYNNKELIINETVPNRFSPKSPDKAHLNLHINSLELGDSAVYFCASSQARGRTKNIQYFGAGTRLSVL.

This clonotype was counted a few times. This sequence joins TRBV10-3 and TRBJ2-3; 13 bases map to TRBD2. The CDR3 is 16 residues long. Germline V gene sequence: CDR1 ENHRY, CDR2 SYGVKD. The trim removed 4 bases at V and 4 bases at J, leaving 5 bases unmatched. CDR3 residues: CAISGGTSGDADTQYF. The CDR3, as DNA: TGTGCCATCAGTGGCGGGACTAGCGGGGACGCAGATACGCAGTATTTT.

The chain couples TRBV19 to TRBJ2-7; 7 bases map to TRBD1. CDR1 is LNHDA, CDR2 SQIVND, per germline (reference sequence). The CDR3 contains 15 residues. V was clipped by 3 bases and J by 2 bases; unmatched bases: 7. DNA of the CDR3: TGTGCCAGTAGTATCAAGGCGGACAGGACCTACGAGCAGTACTTC. Its translation: CASSIKADRTYEQYF.

This clonotype was counted only a few times. This chain joins TRBV21-1 and TRBJ2-7; TRBD1 is the table's D call and was not checked against the DNA. TRBV21-1 is an annotated pseudogene. The CDR3 contains 14 residues. CDR3 nucleotide sequence: TGTGCCAGCAGCGTTTCAACAGGGGGCTACGAGCAGTACTTC. Translated: CASSVSTGGYEQYF.

The CDR3 protein is CSATGTNTGELFF. The CDR3 nucleotides are TGCAGTGCTACGGGGACTAACACCGGGGAGCTGTTTTTT. The V and J genes are TRBV20-1 and TRBJ2-2, with a possible D match to TRBD2 (6 bases). The germline V and J ends were trimmed by 4 bases and 2 bases, with 8 bases remaining between them. CDR3 length equals 13 residues. Germline loops: CDR1 DFQATT, CDR2 SNEGSKA (reference sequence).

Regarding this clonotype: With a much larger clone just one base away, this may be a read error. The chain couples TRBV28 to TRBJ2-7, with D possibly matching TRBD1 (6 bases). Trimming took 7 bases from V and 8 from J, leaving 15 bases between them. Germline loops: CDR1 MDHEN, CDR2 SYDVKM. CDR3 size: 12 residues. The CDR3 sequence is CASKEGVYKQYF. The CDR3, as DNA: TGTGCCAGCAAAGAGGGGGTTTACAAGCAGTACTTC.

This chain uses TRBV20-1 with TRBJ2-3; 10 bases map to TRBD2. This CDR3 spans 13 amino acids. Unmatched junction bases numbered 6, after V lost 7 bases and J lost 5 bases. Germline CDR1 is DFQATT and CDR2 is SNEGSKA (reference sequence). The CDR3 sequence is CSGTSGMGDTQYF. CDR3 in DNA: TGCAGTGGAACTAGCGGGATGGGAGATACGCAGTATTTT.